This paragraph reports one T cell receptor beta chain. The target antigen is unknown. Germline V gene data show CDR1 as MNHEY and CDR2 as SVGAGI. The trim removed 0 bases at V and 4 bases at J, leaving 4 bases unmatched. This CDR3 comprises 15 residues. It was approximately 99,000 TCR templates that were assayed per sample. The protocol was immunoSEQ multiplex PCR, while the TCRdb copy is restricted to in-frame clones and leaves out a portion. The sample holds about 94,000 clones; approximately 95% are singletons and the top ten take around 0.33%. These data belong to a study of siplizumab effects on memory and regulatory T cells. Study results and limitations: Siplizumab led to significantly less abundant alloreactive sequences that could be traced back to unstimulated CD4+ memory cells. Roughly 80-97% of proliferating CD4+ or CD8+ clones defied assignment to a naive or memory phenotype.

The chain links TRBV6-5 to TRBJ2-3; 7 bases fit TRBD2. Material: non-Treg CD4+ T cells sorted from blood. This clonotype originated in a human donor in good health. For the CDR3, the DNA is TGTGCCAGCAGTTACTCGGAGGGGAGGGCAGATACGCAGTATTTT. The encoded protein is CASSYSEGRADTQYF.